The clone carrying this T cell receptor (beta chain) was counted ten times or more. Antigen unknown. In the library, individual cDNA molecules carried attached unique molecular identifiers. MiXCR was run by TCRdb on the 5' RACE reads, yielding one entry per CDR3 protein. This table has tens of thousands of distinct CDR3 sequences, 8.5% to 10% appearing once. Trimming at V came to 5 bases and at J to 1 base, leaving 6 bases not matched to a gene. Germline V CDR1 and CDR2: DFQATT, SNEGSKA (reference sequence). The CDR3 is made up of 14 amino acids. This sample was taken from a study of early T cells in non-severe SARS-CoV-2 infection. For the study at large: With bulk RNA from unsorted whole blood as input, sequencing yielded unpaired chains.

Points from the study as a whole: CD4 and private specificities were missed by VDJdb matching, which favored anti-spike CD8 responses.

The sequenced sample consisted of whole blood. This TCR came from an adult who was a healthcare worker with PCR-confirmed SARS-CoV-2 infection or an uninfected control (not recorded which). The V gene is TRBV20-1, the J gene TRBJ2-3; the match to TRBD2 covers 7 bases. The DNA for the CDR3 is TGCAGTGCTTCTAAGCGGGATGGCACAGATACGCAGTATTTT. Translating gives CSASKRDGTDTQYF.